What follows are 25 T cell receptor beta chains derived from one specimen sequenced in a study of blood T cell repertoires in COVID-19. Sequenced by immunoSEQ multiplex PCR; TCRdb stores in-frame clones only, minus some. Of approximately 150,000 clones listed, about 77% were seen once; the top ten hold roughly 4.3%. The sample consisted of peripheral blood. The receptors were sampled from a man aged 60 to 75 with acute or convalescent COVID-19.

The chain recombines TRBV6-5 with TRBJ2-7; TRBD1 matches 8 bases. This CDR3 spans 12 amino acids. In germline, CDR1 is MNHEY, CDR2 SVGAGI. The J segment lost 3 bases and the V segment lost 6 bases, leaving 1 base of the junction unmatched. The CDR3 coding sequence is TGTGCCAGCAGAACAGGGGGCTACGAGCAGTACTTC. Its translation: CASRTGGYEQYF.

The chain carries TRBV27 and TRBJ2-6, with TRBD1 matching over 9 bases. The V and J ends lost 5 bases and 3 bases, in that order; junction bases with no gene match: 8. This CDR3 has 17 amino acids. CDR1 is MNHEY, CDR2 SMNVEV, per germline (reference sequence). CDR3 protein: CASSPDRGTGGANVLTF. The CDR3 DNA sequence: TGTGCCAGCAGTCCAGACAGGGGGACGGGTGGGGCCAACGTCCTGACTTTC.

This clone was counted only a few times. The chain carries TRBV27 and TRBJ2-2; maybe TRBD2 (5 bases). The CDR3 totals 15 residues. The V and J ends lost 5 bases and 0 bases respectively, with 10 bases between them. Germline CDR1 MNHEY, CDR2 SMNVEV (reference sequence). CDR3 bases: TGTGCCAGCAGTCGGGGAGCACCGAACACCGGGGAGCTGTTTTTT. Translating gives CASSRGAPNTGELFF.

The rearrangement joins TRBV28 to TRBJ1-1; D gene uncertain. This CDR3 is 14 amino acids long. Germline V gives CDR1 MDHEN, CDR2 SYDVKM. V was pared by 3 bases and J by 0 bases, with 8 bases between. For the CDR3, the DNA is TGTGCCAGCAGTTTGAGGGTGATGAACACTGAAGCTTTCTTT. As protein: CASSLRVMNTEAFF.

This chain uses TRBV6-5 with TRBJ2-3, with TRBD2 matching 8 bases. The length of the CDR3 is 14 residues. Germline V CDR1 and CDR2: MNHEY, SVGAGI. With V trimmed by 6 bases and J by 7 bases, 9 bases remained unmatched. The CDR3 region is CASSRGLAGHTQYF. CDR3 in DNA: TGTGCCAGCAGCCGGGGCCTAGCGGGTCATACGCAGTATTTT.

This sequence joins TRBV15 and TRBJ2-5; the D gene is possibly TRBD1 (8 bases). The CDR3 contains 19 residues. The germline gives CDR1 LNHNV, CDR2 YYDKDF (reference sequence). Trimming shortened V by 0 bases and J by 0 bases, and 20 bases separated the two germline ends. The CDR3 protein is CATSRDYPDRGGYQETQYF. The CDR3 coding sequence is TGTGCCACCAGCAGAGATTATCCCGACAGGGGAGGGTACCAAGAGACCCAGTACTTC.

The V gene is TRBV4-2, the J gene TRBJ1-2; perhaps TRBD1 as D (6 bases). The CDR3 spans 17 residues. Trimming stripped 3 bases from V and 3 bases from J, with 20 bases between. Germline V gene lookup returns CDR1 LGHNA and CDR2 YNFKEQ. In DNA form, the CDR3 reads TGTGCCAGCAGCCAGGGAACAGGGAGCATTGGGTACTATGGCTACACCTTC. Translation: CASSQGTGSIGYYGYTF.

The CDR3 region is CSADTGTGGKDTEAFF. The DNA for the CDR3 is TGCAGCGCCGATACCGGGACAGGGGGCAAGGACACTGAAGCTTTCTTT. The chain combines TRBV29-1 with TRBJ1-1; TRBD1 agrees at 12 bases. Trimming took 7 bases from V and 3 from J; bases not matched to a gene: 12. The CDR3 extends over 16 amino acids. The V gene's germline CDR1 is SQVTM and CDR2 ANQGSEA.

The genes are TRBV5-4 and TRBJ2-1, with D possibly being TRBD2 (5 bases). V dropped 3 bases and J dropped 5 bases, with 12 bases sitting between them. CDR3 length: 14 residues. The germline V gene has CDR1 SGHNT and CDR2 YYREEE (reference sequence). The DNA of the CDR3 is TGTGCCAGCAGCTCCCCCGGAGCGGACAATGAGCAGTTCTTC. Translating gives CASSSPGADNEQFF.

The V call is TRBV2, the J call TRBJ1-4; the match to TRBD1 covers 7 bases. This CDR3 is 14 amino acids long. CDR1 and CDR2 (germline): SNHLY, FYNNEI. The J segment lost 4 bases and the V segment lost 6 bases, leaving 5 bases of the junction unmatched. The CDR3 nucleotides are TGTGCCAGCAGCCGGGACAGATTTAATGAAAAACTGTTTTTT. Translation gives CASSRDRFNEKLFF.

This chain uses TRBV28 with TRBJ2-7; D is undetermined. The V end lost 4 bases, the J end lost 5 bases, and 15 bases lay between the germline ends. Germline CDR1 reads MDHEN; CDR2 reads SYDVKM. CDR3 size: 14 residues. CDR3 nucleotide sequence: TGTGCCAGCAGTTCCCCCCTCTGGGCCAACGAGCAGTACTTC. Encoded protein: CASSSPLWANEQYF.

The V and J genes are TRBV5-1 and TRBJ2-7, with 7 bases fitting TRBD1. The V gene's germline CDR1 is SGHRS and CDR2 YFSETQ. The J segment lost 0 bases and the V segment lost 7 bases, leaving 1 base of the junction unmatched. The length of the CDR3 is 12 residues. Here the CDR3 DNA reads TGCGCCAGCCGGGACAGCTCCTACGAGCAGTACTTC. This translates into CASRDSSYEQYF.

This chain uses TRBV7-2 with TRBJ2-1; no definite D call. The germline V gene encodes CDR1 SGHTA and CDR2 FQGNSA. This CDR3 spans 14 amino acids. V was clipped by 5 bases and J by 4 bases, with 12 bases between them. This chain's CDR3 is CASSTPNSYNEQFF. The DNA of the CDR3 is TGTGCCAGCAGCACCCCTAACAGTTACAATGAGCAGTTCTTC.

The chain combines TRBV11-2 with TRBJ1-1, with 8 nucleotides matching TRBD1. The V segment lost 1 base and the J segment 6 bases; nucleotides outside the gene matches: 10. The CDR3 has 16 amino acids. Looked up from germline, CDR1 is SGHAT and CDR2 is FQNNGV. Here the CDR3 reads CASSLGTTGVWAEAFF. The CDR3 nucleotides read TGTGCCAGCAGCTTAGGAACGACAGGGGTTTGGGCTGAAGCTTTCTTT.

This clone has only a few counts. The chain is built from TRBV28 and TRBJ2-7; 8 bases map to TRBD2. J gave up 5 bases and V 4 bases, and 10 bases lay outside the gene matches. From germline, CDR1 is MDHEN and CDR2 SYDVKM. There are 15 residues in the CDR3. The CDR3 is CASSSSSSGSNEQYF. The CDR3 bases are TGTGCCAGCAGTTCCTCTTCTAGCGGGTCGAACGAGCAGTACTTC.

This chain connects TRBV11-2 to TRBJ1-1, with TRBD1 matching 7 bases. Germline lookup yields CDR1 SGHAT and CDR2 FQNNGV. J lost 1 base, V lost 5 bases, and 4 bases had no gene match. This CDR3 comprises 14 residues. The CDR3 loop is CASSADRANTEAFF. The CDR3 nucleotides read TGTGCCAGCAGCGCCGACAGGGCGAACACTGAAGCTTTCTTT.

The rearrangement links TRBV29-1 to TRBJ2-1, with 9 bases matching TRBD2. V lost 4 bases, J lost 8 bases, and 12 bases stayed unmatched. Germline V lookup: CDR1 SQVTM, CDR2 ANQGSEA. CDR3 size: 15 residues. The CDR3 reads CSVAPVAGASDEQFF. CDR3 sequence (DNA): TGCAGCGTTGCCCCCGTAGCGGGAGCCAGCGATGAGCAGTTCTTC.

V usage is TRBV7-9 and J usage is TRBJ2-7; a possible D gene is TRBD1 (6 bases). The CDR3 runs 17 residues. Trimming took 4 bases from V and 0 from J, leaving 19 bases between them. Germline-derived CDR1 and CDR2 are SEHNR and FQNEAQ (reference sequence). The CDR3, as DNA: TGTGCCAGCAGCTCTTACGGCGGACAGCCGGGCTCCTACGAGCAGTACTTC. Translating gives CASSSYGGQPGSYEQYF.

V usage is TRBV4-1 and J usage is TRBJ1-1; D is possibly TRBD1 (6 bases). The V end was cut by 3 bases, the J end by 1 base, with 15 bases between. CDR3 size: 16 residues. CDR1 and CDR2 (germline): MGHRA, YSYEKL. CDR3 residues: CASSHRGAGANTEAFF. The CDR3 region has the DNA TGCGCCAGCAGCCACCGAGGGGCAGGGGCGAACACTGAAGCTTTCTTT.

The V and J genes are TRBV11-2 and TRBJ2-1, with 11 bases matching TRBD2. The CDR3 sequence is 16 residues long. After removal of 1 base from V and 4 bases from J, the junction contained 3 bases not matched to a gene. The germline gives CDR1 SGHAT, CDR2 FQNNGV. CDR3 residues: CASSLVRTSGYNEQFF. DNA for the CDR3: TGTGCCAGCAGCTTAGTCCGGACTAGCGGGTACAATGAGCAGTTCTTC.

The CDR3 loop reads CASSMRANYGYTF. The CDR3, as DNA: TGTGCCAGTAGTATGAGGGCGAACTATGGCTACACCTTC. The rearrangement joins TRBV19 to TRBJ1-2; no definite D call. The CDR3 has 13 residues. The germline gives CDR1 LNHDA, CDR2 SQIVND (reference sequence). Trimming stripped 3 bases from V and 2 bases from J, with 7 bases between. The complete variable domain, with remaining parts taken from reference TRBV19 and TRBJ1-2, reads DGGITQSPKYLFRKEGQNVTLSCEQNLNHDAMYWYRQDPGQGLRLIYYSQIVNDFQKGDIAEGYSVSREKKESFPLTVTSAQKNPTAFYLCASSMRANYGYTFGSGTRLTVV.

The chain employs TRBV6-2 or TRBV6-3 and TRBJ2-1; 9 positions agree with TRBD2. In germline, CDR1 is MNHEY, CDR2 SVGEGT. The trim removed 2 bases at V and 4 bases at J, leaving 9 bases unmatched. This CDR3 is built from 17 residues. The CDR3 bases are TGTGCCAGCAGTTACCTCCCCGGGACTAGCAGGTACAATGAGCAGTTCTTC. Amino acid sequence: CASSYLPGTSRYNEQFF.

This clone was counted only a few times. This chain connects TRBV13 to TRBJ2-2; tentatively, D is TRBD2 (5 bases). Per germline, CDR1 PRHDT and CDR2 FYEKMQ (reference sequence). The CDR3 has 12 amino acids. Trimming took 5 bases from V and 10 from J, leaving 11 bases between them. CDR3 in amino acids: CASSPLAEELFF. CDR3 sequence (DNA): TGTGCCAGCAGCCCCCTAGCAGAGGAGCTGTTTTTT.

The chain couples TRBV5-1 to TRBJ1-2; no clear D. V shed 4 bases and J shed 6 bases, with 7 bases lying between them. The germline V gene has CDR1 SGHRS and CDR2 YFSETQ. The CDR3 totals 11 residues. The CDR3 sequence: CASSHEDGYTF. The CDR3 DNA is TGCGCCAGCAGCCATGAGGATGGCTACACCTTC.

The table lists this clone with a count of one. This chain connects TRBV2 to TRBJ1-2; no clear D. The CDR3 is 14 residues long. The germline V and J ends were trimmed by 5 bases and 1 base, with 11 bases remaining between them. Looked up from germline, CDR1 is SNHLY and CDR2 is FYNNEI. DNA for the CDR3: TGTGCCAGCAGTTTCTTCGGAGATAACTATGGCTACACCTTC. It is translated as CASSFFGDNYGYTF. The complete variable domain, with remaining parts taken from reference TRBV2 and TRBJ1-2, reads EPEVTQTPSHQVTQMGQEVILRCVPISNHLYFYWYRQILGQKVEFLVSFYNNEISEKSEIFDDQFSVERPDGSNFTLKIRSTKLEDSAMYFCASSFFGDNYGYTFGSGTRLTVV.